A selection of T cell receptor beta chains follows, all from one sample in a study of T cells after yellow fever vaccination. TCRdb re-derived calls from the 5' RACE reads in MiXCR, one entry per CDR3 protein. The data contain a few hundred thousand distinct CDR3 sequences, 6.8% of them seen just once; the ten biggest clones take up 15% to 20%. The sample consisted of PBMCs, taken roughly 46 days after the first yellow fever vaccination. These TCRs come from a man between 18 and 35 years old who received the YFV17D yellow fever vaccine. CDR3s include the opening cysteine and the closing phenylalanine or tryptophan. A D gene is named only where the DNA matches it firmly.

cdr3_aa,j_call,v_call,d_call
CASSHDVRGAGELFF,TRBJ2-2,TRBV4-3,NA
CASSLGGGSTYEQYF,TRBJ2-7,TRBV7-2,NA
CASSARGRGENTEAFF,TRBJ1-1,TRBV5-6,NA
CASSGGQGYGYTF,TRBJ1-2,TRBV6-1,TRBD1
CASSAQGVSYNEQFF,TRBJ2-1,TRBV5-1,NA
CASSIRQGRYEQYF,TRBJ2-7,TRBV19,TRBD1
CASSLWGPVNNSPLHF,TRBJ1-6,TRBV12-3/TRBV12-4,NA
CASSLDPVTGELFF,TRBJ2-2,TRBV7-9,NA
CAWSVGASYEQYF,TRBJ2-7,TRBV30,NA
CASSWEGYRGELFF,TRBJ2-2,TRBV12-3/TRBV12-4,NA
CASRESGAVRKPQHF,TRBJ1-5,TRBV28,NA
CSVDRTGQETQYF,TRBJ2-5,TRBV29-1,TRBD1
CISRMNTEAFF,TRBJ1-1,TRBV20-1,NA
CASSPRQGYEQFF,TRBJ2-1,TRBV7-9,TRBD1
CASSLAMDSRGANVLTF,TRBJ2-6,TRBV5-1,NA
CASSLRTSATGELFF,TRBJ2-2,TRBV7-2,NA
CSVEDSNYGYTF,TRBJ1-2,TRBV29-1,NA
CASTLQGFNNEQFF,TRBJ2-1,TRBV12-3/TRBV12-4,NA
CASSSSGMNTEAFF,TRBJ1-1,TRBV7-2,NA
CASSLPGLAGPNEQFF,TRBJ2-1,TRBV5-6,TRBD2
CASSQDPGTVVQPQHF,TRBJ1-5,TRBV4-1,NA
CASSLMAGGNTGELFF,TRBJ2-2,TRBV7-2,TRBD2
CASSQDEDNTEAFF,TRBJ1-1,TRBV4-3,NA
CASSSAPAQETQYF,TRBJ2-5,TRBV6-1,NA
CSASGQGAVETQYF,TRBJ2-5,TRBV20-1,TRBD1
CASTRGTGELFF,TRBJ2-2,TRBV6-2/TRBV6-3,NA
CASSLKTAWGTDTQYF,TRBJ2-3,TRBV5-1,NA
CASSEGGYGYTF,TRBJ1-2,TRBV2,NA
CASSLMAGANTGELFF,TRBJ2-2,TRBV7-3,TRBD2
CASSSVPTRGAEEQYF,TRBJ2-7,TRBV5-6,NA
CASSLAASGGFLLTDTQYF,TRBJ2-3,TRBV7-2,TRBD2
CSAREGTGNLALHF,TRBJ1-6,TRBV20-1,TRBD1
CASSHYLSGGDTYEQYF,TRBJ2-7,TRBV4-3,TRBD2
CASSYEVRRRQFF,TRBJ2-1,TRBV6-2/TRBV6-3,NA
CTSSYSGGNYEQYF,TRBJ2-7,TRBV6-5,TRBD1
CASSIDTRARQPQHF,TRBJ1-5,TRBV19,NA
CSAVQGEKAFF,TRBJ1-1,TRBV20-1,NA
CASSEALDGSEDTGELFF,TRBJ2-2,TRBV6-1,NA
CASTPQGRGTYNEQFF,TRBJ2-1,TRBV5-6,NA
CASSQGPGTWPMFF,TRBJ1-4,TRBV3-1,NA
CASASAASGGGETQYF,TRBJ2-5,TRBV7-2,TRBD2
CASSLEEISYNEQFF,TRBJ2-1,TRBV5-1,NA
CASSSDGGAWEQYF,TRBJ2-7,TRBV7-2,NA
CSARHRVGEQYF,TRBJ2-7,TRBV20-1,NA
CASSWSRDRVAGYTF,TRBJ1-2,TRBV5-4,TRBD1
CASSQGGPRTEAFF,TRBJ1-1,TRBV4-3,NA
CASSQDGTQETQYF,TRBJ2-5,TRBV3-1,NA
CAIGGSSPLHF,TRBJ1-6,TRBV10-3,NA
CASSPDGRRDGYTF,TRBJ1-2,TRBV14,NA
CAISDPDRGHGYTF,TRBJ1-2,TRBV10-3,TRBD1
CASSRGTGTYGYTF,TRBJ1-2,TRBV6-2/TRBV6-3,TRBD1
CAIREQGEVYEQYF,TRBJ2-7,TRBV10-3,NA
CASSSLTRESNQPQHF,TRBJ1-5,TRBV27,NA
CSVELAIRNTEAFF,TRBJ1-1,TRBV29-1,NA